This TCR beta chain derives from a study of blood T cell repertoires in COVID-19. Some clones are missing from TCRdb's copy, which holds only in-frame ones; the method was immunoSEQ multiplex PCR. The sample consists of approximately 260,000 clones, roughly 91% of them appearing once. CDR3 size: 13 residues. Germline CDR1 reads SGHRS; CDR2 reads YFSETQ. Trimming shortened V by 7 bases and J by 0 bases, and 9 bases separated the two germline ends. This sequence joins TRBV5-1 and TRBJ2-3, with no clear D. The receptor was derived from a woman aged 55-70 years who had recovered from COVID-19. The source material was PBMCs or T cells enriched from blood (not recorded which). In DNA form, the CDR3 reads TGCGCCAGCGGTGGAGAAAGCACAGATACGCAGTATTTT. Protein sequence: CASGGESTDTQYF.